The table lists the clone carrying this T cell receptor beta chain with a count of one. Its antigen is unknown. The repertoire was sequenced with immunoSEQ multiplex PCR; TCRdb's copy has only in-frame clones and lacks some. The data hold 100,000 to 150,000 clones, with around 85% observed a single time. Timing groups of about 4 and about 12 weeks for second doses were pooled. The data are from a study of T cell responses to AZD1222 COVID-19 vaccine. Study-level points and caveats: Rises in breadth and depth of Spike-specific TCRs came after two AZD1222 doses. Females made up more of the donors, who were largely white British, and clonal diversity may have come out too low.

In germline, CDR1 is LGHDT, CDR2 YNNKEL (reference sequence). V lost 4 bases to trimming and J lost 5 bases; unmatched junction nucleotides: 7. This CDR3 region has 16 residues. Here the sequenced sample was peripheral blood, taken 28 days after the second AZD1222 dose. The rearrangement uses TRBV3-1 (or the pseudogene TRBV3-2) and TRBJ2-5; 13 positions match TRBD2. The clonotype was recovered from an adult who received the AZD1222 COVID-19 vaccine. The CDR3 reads CASSPGLAGVGETQYF. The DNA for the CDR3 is TGTGCCAGCAGCCCTGGACTAGCGGGGGTCGGGGAGACCCAGTACTTC.